Sequencing of this T cell receptor (beta chain) was carried out in a study of regulatory T cells in long-lasting Graves disease. As for the study in general: Graves' disease counted as persistent after over 5 years of antithyroid drugs with positive TSH receptor antibodies.

In its sample, this clonotype was seen many times. Its matching antigen is unknown. Specified time point: persistent/refractory GD, antithyroid drugs over 5 years with positive TRAb. Isolated PBMC RNA provided the starting material for the TCR library. The CDR3 is 14 residues long. The V gene's germline CDR1 is KGHDR and CDR2 SFDVKD. The V and J ends lost 7 bases and 3 bases respectively, with 12 bases between them. Both iRepertoire HTBI primers and Arm-PCR of CDR3 regions were used to build the TCR beta libraries. TCRdb redid the calling of the multiplex PCR reads with MiXCR, one entry per CDR3 protein. The top ten hold around 30% of the sample, which has almost 350,000 distinct CDR3 sequences, about 18% seen once. Findings of the study overall: Small numbers of samples may have cut accuracy.

This TCR came from a female donor with Graves disease. The chain joins TRBV24-1 to TRBJ1-5; perhaps TRBD1 as D (6 bases). Source: peripheral blood mononuclear cells (PBMCs), taken when the disease was refractory, from a patient treated with antithyroid drugs. This CDR3 reads CATSTGTPNQPQHF. DNA for the CDR3: TGTGCCACCAGCACCGGGACACCCAATCAGCCCCAGCATTTT.